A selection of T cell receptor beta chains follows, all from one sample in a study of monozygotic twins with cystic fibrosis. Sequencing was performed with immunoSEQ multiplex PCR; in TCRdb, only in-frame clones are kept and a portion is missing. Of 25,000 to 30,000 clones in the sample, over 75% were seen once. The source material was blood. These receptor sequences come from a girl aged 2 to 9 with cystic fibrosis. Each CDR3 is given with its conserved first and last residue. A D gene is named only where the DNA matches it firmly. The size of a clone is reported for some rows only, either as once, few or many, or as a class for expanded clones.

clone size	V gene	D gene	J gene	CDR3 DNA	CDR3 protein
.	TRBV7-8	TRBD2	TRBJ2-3	TGTGCCAGCAGCTCAATAGCTCTCTTACTAGCGGGGGACGGCGGGACGCAGTATTTT	CASSSIALLLAGDGGTQYF
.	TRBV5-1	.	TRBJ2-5	TGCGCCAGCAGCTTGGGACCCAGGGGGGCTGCGCAAGAGACCCAGTACTTC	CASSLGPRGAAQETQYF
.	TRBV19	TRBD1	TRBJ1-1	TGTGCCAGTAGTCCCCCAGGGGGCGGTGAAGCTTTCTTT	CASSPPGGGEAFF
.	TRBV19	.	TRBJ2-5	TGTGCCAGTAGTATAGGGAACGGTAACCAAGAGACCCAGTACTTC	CASSIGNGNQETQYF
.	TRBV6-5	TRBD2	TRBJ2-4	TGTGCCAGCAGTACTAGCGGGGGTTTCAAAAACATTCAGTACTTC	CASSTSGGFKNIQYF
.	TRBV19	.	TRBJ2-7	TGTGCCAGTAGTGCCCTGGGAGAGCTTGGAAGAGACGAGCAGTACTTC	CASSALGELGRDEQYF
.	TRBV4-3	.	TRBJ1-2	TGCGCCAGCAGCCAAGGGTTAGGGAACTATGGCTACACCTTC	CASSQGLGNYGYTF
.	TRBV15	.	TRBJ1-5	TGTGCCACCAGCAGAGATCATAAGCCCCAGCATTTT	CATSRDHKPQHF
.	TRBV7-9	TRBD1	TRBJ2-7	TGTGCCAGCAGCTTAGCGAAAACAGGGGGCTTCTACGAGCAGTACTTC	CASSLAKTGGFYEQYF
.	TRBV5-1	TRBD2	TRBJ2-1	TGCGCCAGCAGGCCCGGGACTAGCAGCTCCTACAATGAGCAGTTCTTC	CASRPGTSSSYNEQFF
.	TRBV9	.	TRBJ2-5	TGTGCCAGCAGCGTTAGGGGGGAGCAAGAGACCCAGTACTTC	CASSVRGEQETQYF
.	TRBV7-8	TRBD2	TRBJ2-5	TGTGCCAGCAGCTTAGGCGGGGGGGGCATCCAAGAGACCCAGTACTTC	CASSLGGGGIQETQYF
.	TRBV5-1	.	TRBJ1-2	TGCGCCAGCAGTCCTGCCACAGGGTATGGCTACACCTTC	CASSPATGYGYTF
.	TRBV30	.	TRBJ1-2	TGTGCCTGGAGTCTGGGTTCAGCTAACTATGGCTACACCTTC	CAWSLGSANYGYTF
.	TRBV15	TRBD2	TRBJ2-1	TGTGCCACCAGCATAAGCGGGGCCTCCTACAATGAGCAGTTCTTC	CATSISGASYNEQFF
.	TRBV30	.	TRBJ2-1	TGTGCCTGGAGCTTGACTAGAAGCTCCTACAATGAGCAGTTCTTC	CAWSLTRSSYNEQFF
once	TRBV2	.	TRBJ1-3	TGTGCCAGCAGTGAAAGGACAGCCTCTGGAAACACCATATATTTT	CASSERTASGNTIYF
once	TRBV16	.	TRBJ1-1	TGTGCCAGCAGCAAGTCATACATCGCGACTGAAGCTTTCTTT	CASSKSYIATEAFF
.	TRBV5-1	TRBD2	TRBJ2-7	TGCGCCAGCAGCTTGGGCGGGGGGGACTCCTACGAGCAGTACTTC	CASSLGGGDSYEQYF
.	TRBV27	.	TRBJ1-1	TGTGCCAGCAGCCCTGTACCGGGACACAACACTGAAGCTTTCTTT	CASSPVPGHNTEAFF
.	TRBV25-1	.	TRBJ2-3	TGTGCCAGCAGTGGTGCACGGAGGGCTTACAGCACAGATACGCAGTATTTT	CASSGARRAYSTDTQYF
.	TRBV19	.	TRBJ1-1	TGTGCCAGTAGTATATTGGAGAACACTGAAGCTTTCTTT	CASSILENTEAFF
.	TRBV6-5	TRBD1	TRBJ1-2	TGTGCCAGCAGTCCCGGGACAGCTAACTATGGCTACACCTTC	CASSPGTANYGYTF
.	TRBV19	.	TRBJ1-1	TGTGCCAGTAGACGGACAGCCTTGAACACTGAAGCTTTCTTT	CASRRTALNTEAFF
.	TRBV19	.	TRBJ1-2	TGTGCCAGTAGTATCACAGGGCTCTATGGCTACACCTTC	CASSITGLYGYTF
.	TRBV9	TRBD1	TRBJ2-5	TGTGCCAGCAGCGTAGCTACAGGACAGGGTATGCAAGAGACCCAGTACTTC	CASSVATGQGMQETQYF
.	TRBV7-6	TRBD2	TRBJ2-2	TGTGCCAGCAGCCAACCGGTGGAGCGGGGGCCTAACACCGGGGAGCTGTTTTTT	CASSQPVERGPNTGELFF
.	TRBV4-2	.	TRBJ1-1	TGTGCCAGCAGCCAAGAGAAGTACACTGAAGCTTTCTTT	CASSQEKYTEAFF
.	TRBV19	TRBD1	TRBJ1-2	TGTGCCAGTAGTCCAGACAGGGACGATGGCTACACCTTC	CASSPDRDDGYTF
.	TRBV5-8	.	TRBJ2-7	TGTGCCAGCAGCTTTCGGTCAAACGGACCCTACGAGCAGTACTTC	CASSFRSNGPYEQYF
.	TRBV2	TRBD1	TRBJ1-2	TGTGCCAGCAGTGACGGACAGGGAAGGTATGGCTACACCTTC	CASSDGQGRYGYTF
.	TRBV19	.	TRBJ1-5	TGTGCCACCGCCAGAGGGGCGGTAGGACAGCCCCAGCATTTT	CATARGAVGQPQHF
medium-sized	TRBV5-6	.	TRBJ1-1	TGTGCCAGCAGCTTAAGGGGCACTGAAGCTTTCTTT	CASSLRGTEAFF
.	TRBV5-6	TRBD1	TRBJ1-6	TGTGCCAGCCGGGACAGGGCTCCTTCACCCCTCCACTTT	CASRDRAPSPLHF
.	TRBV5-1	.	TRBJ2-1	TGCGCCAGCAGCCCCAGACAGGTCGGCGAGCAGTTCTTC	CASSPRQVGEQFF
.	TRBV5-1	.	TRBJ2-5	TGCGCCAGCAGCGTAGGGACTCCACAAGAGACCCAGTACTTC	CASSVGTPQETQYF
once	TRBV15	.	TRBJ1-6	TGTGCCACCAGCAGAGATCCCCCGGGGCTGGCCTATAATTCACCCCTCCACTTT	CATSRDPPGLAYNSPLHF
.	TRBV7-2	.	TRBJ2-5	TGTGCCAGCAGCTTCCAAGAGACCCAGTACTTC	CASSFQETQYF
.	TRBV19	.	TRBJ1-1	TGTGCCAGTAGTACCCCCCGGGGGGCGCGGGAAGAAGCTTTCTTT	CASSTPRGAREEAFF
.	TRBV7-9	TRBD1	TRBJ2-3	TGTGCCAGCAGCTTTGAACCGGGACAGGGGACCCCAGATACGCAGTATTTT	CASSFEPGQGTPDTQYF
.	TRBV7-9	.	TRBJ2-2	TGTGCCAGCAGCCTCTTAATTGATAACACCGGGGAGCTGTTTTTT	CASSLLIDNTGELFF
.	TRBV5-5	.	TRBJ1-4	TGTGCCAGCAGCGCCCCGGGCCTTGAAAAACTGTTTTTT	CASSAPGLEKLFF
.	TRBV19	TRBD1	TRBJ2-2	TGTGCCAGTAGTATGAGGACAGGGGGCGTGGAGCTGTTTTTT	CASSMRTGGVELFF
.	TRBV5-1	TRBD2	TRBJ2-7	TGCGCCAGCAGCTTGAGAACTAGCGGGGGGTCCTACGAGCAGTACTTC	CASSLRTSGGSYEQYF
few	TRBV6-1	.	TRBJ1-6	TGTGCCAGCTACTACAGGGTAATCAGGGGTTCACCCCTCCACTTT	CASYYRVIRGSPLHF
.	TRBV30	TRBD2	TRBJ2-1	TGTGCCTGGAGCGAGCGGGGCCACTACAATGAGCAGTTCTTC	CAWSERGHYNEQFF
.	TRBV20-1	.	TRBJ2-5	TGCAGTGCTAGTGTACAAGAGACCCAGTACTTC	CSASVQETQYF
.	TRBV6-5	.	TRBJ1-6	TGTGCCAGCAGTTACTCACGGACAGTCGATTCACCCCTCCACTTT	CASSYSRTVDSPLHF
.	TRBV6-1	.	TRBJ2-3	TGTGCCGCCTTGTCGGGGGACACAGATACGCAGTATTTT	CAALSGDTDTQYF
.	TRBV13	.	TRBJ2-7	TGTGCCAGCAGCGGCGGGACTTCGGGGCCCTACGAGCAGTACTTC	CASSGGTSGPYEQYF